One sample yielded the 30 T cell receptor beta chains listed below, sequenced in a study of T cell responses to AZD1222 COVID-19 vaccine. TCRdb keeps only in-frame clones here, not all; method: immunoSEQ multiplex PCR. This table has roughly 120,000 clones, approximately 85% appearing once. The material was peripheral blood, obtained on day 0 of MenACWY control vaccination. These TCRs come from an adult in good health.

Here the CDR3 reads CASSYGGRATEAFF. The DNA of the CDR3 is TGTGCCAGCAGTTACGGGGGGAGGGCTACTGAAGCTTTCTTT. The chain combines TRBV6-2 or TRBV6-3 with TRBJ1-1; D is possibly TRBD1 (5 bases). The germline CDR1 and CDR2 sequences are MNHEY and SVGEGT. The CDR3 extends over 14 amino acids. Deletions cut 2 bases from V and 5 bases from J, with 12 bases between.

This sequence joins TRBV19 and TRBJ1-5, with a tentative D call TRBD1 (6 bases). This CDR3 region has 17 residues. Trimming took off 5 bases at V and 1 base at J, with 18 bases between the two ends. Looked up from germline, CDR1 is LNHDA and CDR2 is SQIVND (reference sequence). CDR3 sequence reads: CASSPPRGRGSNQPQHF. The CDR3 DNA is TGTGCCAGTAGTCCCCCCCGAGGGAGGGGGAGCAATCAGCCCCAGCATTTT.

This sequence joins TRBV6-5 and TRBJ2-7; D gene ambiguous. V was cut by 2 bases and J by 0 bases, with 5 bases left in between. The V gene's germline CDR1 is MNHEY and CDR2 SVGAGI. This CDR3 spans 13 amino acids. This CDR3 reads CASSYGDSYEQYF. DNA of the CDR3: TGTGCCAGCAGTTACGGGGACTCCTACGAGCAGTACTTC.

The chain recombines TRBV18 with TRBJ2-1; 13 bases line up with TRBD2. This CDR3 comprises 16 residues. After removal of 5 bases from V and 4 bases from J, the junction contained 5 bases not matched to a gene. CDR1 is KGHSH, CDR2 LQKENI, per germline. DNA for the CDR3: TGTGCCAGCTCATCACTACTAGCGGGGGGGTACAATGAGCAGTTCTTC. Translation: CASSSLLAGGYNEQFF. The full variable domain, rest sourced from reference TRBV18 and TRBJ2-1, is NAGVMQNPRHLVRRRGQEARLRCSPMKGHSHVYWYRQLPEEGLKFMVYLQKENIIDESGMPKERFSAEFPKEGPSILRIQQVVRGDSAAYFCASSSLLAGGYNEQFFGPGTRLTVL.

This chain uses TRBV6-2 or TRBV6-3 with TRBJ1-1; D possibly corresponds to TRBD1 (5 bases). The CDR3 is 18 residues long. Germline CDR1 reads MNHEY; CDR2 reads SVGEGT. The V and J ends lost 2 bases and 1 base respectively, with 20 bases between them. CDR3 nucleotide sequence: TGTGCCAGCAGTTACCCCGTAGGTGGAGGGGCAGCGAACACTGAAGCTTTCTTT. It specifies CASSYPVGGGAANTEAFF.

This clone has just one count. This CDR3 is CASSYRETDTQYF. CDR3 in DNA: TGTGCCAGCAGTTACAGGGAGACAGATACGCAGTATTTT. The chain uses TRBV6-5 and TRBJ2-3; the D gene is possibly TRBD2 (5 bases). Germline CDR1 MNHEY, CDR2 SVGAGI. V shed 2 bases and J shed 3 bases, with 6 bases lying between them. This CDR3 contains 13 residues.

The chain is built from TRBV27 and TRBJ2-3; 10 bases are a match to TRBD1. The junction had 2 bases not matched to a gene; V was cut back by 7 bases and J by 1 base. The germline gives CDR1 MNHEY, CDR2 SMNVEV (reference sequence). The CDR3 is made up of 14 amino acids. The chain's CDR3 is CASIDRGRTDTQYF. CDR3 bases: TGTGCCAGCATCGACAGGGGGCGCACAGATACGCAGTATTTT.

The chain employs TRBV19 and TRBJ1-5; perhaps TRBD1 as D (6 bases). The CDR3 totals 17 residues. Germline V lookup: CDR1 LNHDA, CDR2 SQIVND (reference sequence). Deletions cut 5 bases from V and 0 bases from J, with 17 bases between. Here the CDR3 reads CASSVYRDTYSNQPQHF. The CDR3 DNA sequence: TGTGCCAGTAGTGTATACCGGGACACATATAGCAATCAGCCCCAGCATTTT.

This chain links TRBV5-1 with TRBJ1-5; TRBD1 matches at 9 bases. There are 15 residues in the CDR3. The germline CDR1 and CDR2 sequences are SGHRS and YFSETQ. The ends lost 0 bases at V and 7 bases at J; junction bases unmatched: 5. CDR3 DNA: TGCGCCAGCAGCTTGGAGGGACAGGGCGGCCAGCCCCAGCATTTT. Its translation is CASSLEGQGGQPQHF.

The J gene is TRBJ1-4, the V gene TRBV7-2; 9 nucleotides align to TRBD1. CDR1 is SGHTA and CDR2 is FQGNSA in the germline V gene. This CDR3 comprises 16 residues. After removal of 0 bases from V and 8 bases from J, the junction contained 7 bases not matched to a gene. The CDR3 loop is CASSLALGQGWEKLFF. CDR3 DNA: TGTGCCAGCAGCTTAGCGCTCGGACAGGGGTGGGAAAAACTGTTTTTT.

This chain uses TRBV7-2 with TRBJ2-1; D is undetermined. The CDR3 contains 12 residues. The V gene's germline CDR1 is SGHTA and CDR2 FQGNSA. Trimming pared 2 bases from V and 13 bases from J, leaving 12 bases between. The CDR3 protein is CASSLTQKYQFF. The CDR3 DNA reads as TGTGCCAGCAGCTTAACTCAAAAATATCAGTTCTTC.

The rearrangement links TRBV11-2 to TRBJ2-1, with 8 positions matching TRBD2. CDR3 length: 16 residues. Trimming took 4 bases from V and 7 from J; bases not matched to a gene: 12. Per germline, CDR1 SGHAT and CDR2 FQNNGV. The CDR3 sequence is CASSSKTTSGQNEQFF. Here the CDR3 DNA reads TGTGCCAGCAGCTCGAAAACAACTAGCGGACAGAATGAGCAGTTCTTC.

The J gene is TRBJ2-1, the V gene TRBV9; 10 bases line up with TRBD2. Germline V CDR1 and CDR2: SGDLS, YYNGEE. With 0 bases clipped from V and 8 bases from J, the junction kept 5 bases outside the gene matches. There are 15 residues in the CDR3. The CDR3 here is CASSVELAGYYEQFF. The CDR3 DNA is TGTGCCAGCAGCGTAGAACTAGCGGGGTACTATGAGCAGTTCTTC. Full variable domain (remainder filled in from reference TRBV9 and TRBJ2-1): DSGVTQTPKHLITATGQRVTLRCSPRSGDLSVYWYQQSLDQGLQFLIQYYNGEERAKGNILERFSAQQFPDLHSELNLSSLELGDSALYFCASSVELAGYYEQFFGPGTRLTVL.

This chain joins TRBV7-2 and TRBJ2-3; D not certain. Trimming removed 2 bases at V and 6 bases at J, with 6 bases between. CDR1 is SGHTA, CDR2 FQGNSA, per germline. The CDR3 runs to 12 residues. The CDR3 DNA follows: TGTGCCAGCAGCTTAAGCCCCGATACGCAGTATTTT. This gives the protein CASSLSPDTQYF.

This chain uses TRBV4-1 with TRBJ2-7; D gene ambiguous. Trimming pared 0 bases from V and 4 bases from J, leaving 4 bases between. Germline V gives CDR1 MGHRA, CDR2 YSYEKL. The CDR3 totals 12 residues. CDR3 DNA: TGCGCCAGCAGCCAAGATTGGTACGAGCAGTACTTC. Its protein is CASSQDWYEQYF.

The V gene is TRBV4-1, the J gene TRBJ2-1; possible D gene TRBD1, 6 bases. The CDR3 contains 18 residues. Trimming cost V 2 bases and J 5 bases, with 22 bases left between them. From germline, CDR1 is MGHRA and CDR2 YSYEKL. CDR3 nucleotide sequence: TGCGCCAGCAGCCAACAGGGGTTGACCCGGACAGTTAACAATGAGCAGTTCTTC. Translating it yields CASSQQGLTRTVNNEQFF.

The CDR3 DNA reads as TGTGCCAGCAGCTCCACCACTCGAACAGATACGCAGTATTTT. This encodes CASSSTTRTDTQYF. The V and J genes are TRBV7-9 and TRBJ2-3; D is unresolved. Trimming took off 4 bases at V and 3 bases at J, with 11 bases between the two ends. There are 14 residues in the CDR3. Germline loops: CDR1 SEHNR, CDR2 FQNEAQ (reference sequence).

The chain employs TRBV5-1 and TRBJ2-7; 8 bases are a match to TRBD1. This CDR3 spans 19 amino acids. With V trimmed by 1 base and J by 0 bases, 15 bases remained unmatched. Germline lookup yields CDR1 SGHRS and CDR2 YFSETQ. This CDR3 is CASSLSGSGGSLSSYEQYF. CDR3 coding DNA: TGCGCCAGCAGCTTGTCAGGTTCAGGGGGCTCTTTGAGCTCCTACGAGCAGTACTTC. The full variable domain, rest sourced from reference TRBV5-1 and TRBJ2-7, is KAGVTQTPRYLIKTRGQQVTLSCSPISGHRSVSWYQQTPGQGLQFLFEYFSETQRNKGNFPGRFSGRQFSNSRSEMNVSTLELGDSALYLCASSLSGSGGSLSSYEQYFGPGTRLTVT.

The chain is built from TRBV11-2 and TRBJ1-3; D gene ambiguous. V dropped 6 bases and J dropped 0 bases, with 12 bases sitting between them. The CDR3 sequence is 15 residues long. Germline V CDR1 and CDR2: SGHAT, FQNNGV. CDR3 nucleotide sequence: TGTGCCAGCAGGCAGGAACTCCACTCTGGAAACACCATATATTTT. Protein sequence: CASRQELHSGNTIYF.

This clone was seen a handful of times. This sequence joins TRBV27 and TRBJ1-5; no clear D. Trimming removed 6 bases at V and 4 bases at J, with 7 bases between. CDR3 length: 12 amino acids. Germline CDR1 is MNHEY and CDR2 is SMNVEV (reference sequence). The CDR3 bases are TGTGCCAGCAGCACAGTAAATCAGCCCCAGCATTTT. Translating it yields CASSTVNQPQHF.

The CDR3, as DNA: TGTGCCAGCAGCGGATTGACCAGGGACACTGAAGCTTTCTTT. Translated, it gives CASSGLTRDTEAFF. This chain connects TRBV7-8 to TRBJ1-1; a weak D match, TRBD1 (5 bases). The ends were cut back, 5 bases at V and 3 bases at J, with 13 bases in the middle. CDR1 is SGHVS, CDR2 FQNEAQ, per germline. This CDR3 is 14 amino acids long.

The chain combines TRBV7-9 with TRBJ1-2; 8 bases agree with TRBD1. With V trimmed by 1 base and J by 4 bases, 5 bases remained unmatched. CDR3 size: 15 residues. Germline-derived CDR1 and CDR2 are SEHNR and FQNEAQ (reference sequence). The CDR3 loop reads CASSLVAGGFYGYTF. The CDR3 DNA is TGTGCCAGCAGCTTAGTAGCAGGGGGCTTCTATGGCTACACCTTC. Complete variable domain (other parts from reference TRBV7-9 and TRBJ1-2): DTGVSQNPRHKITKRGQNVTFRCDPISEHNRLYWYRQTLGQGPEFLTYFQNEAQLEKSRLLSDRFSAERPKGSFSTLEIQRTEQGDSAMYLCASSLVAGGFYGYTFGSGTRLTVV.

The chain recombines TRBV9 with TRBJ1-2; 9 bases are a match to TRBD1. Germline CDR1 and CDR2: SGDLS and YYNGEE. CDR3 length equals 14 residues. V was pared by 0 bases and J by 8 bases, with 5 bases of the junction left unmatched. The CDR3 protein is CASSVDRGRGGYTF. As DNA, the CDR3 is TGTGCCAGCAGCGTAGACAGGGGGCGTGGGGGCTACACCTTC. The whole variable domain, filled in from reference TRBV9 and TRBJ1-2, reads DSGVTQTPKHLITATGQRVTLRCSPRSGDLSVYWYQQSLDQGLQFLIQYYNGEERAKGNILERFSAQQFPDLHSELNLSSLELGDSALYFCASSVDRGRGGYTFGSGTRLTVV.

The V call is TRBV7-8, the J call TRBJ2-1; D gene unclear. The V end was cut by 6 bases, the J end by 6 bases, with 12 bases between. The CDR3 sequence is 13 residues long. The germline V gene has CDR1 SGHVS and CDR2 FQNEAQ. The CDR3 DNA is TGTGCCAGCAGTTCCGACTCCATCAATGAGCAGTTCTTC. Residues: CASSSDSINEQFF.

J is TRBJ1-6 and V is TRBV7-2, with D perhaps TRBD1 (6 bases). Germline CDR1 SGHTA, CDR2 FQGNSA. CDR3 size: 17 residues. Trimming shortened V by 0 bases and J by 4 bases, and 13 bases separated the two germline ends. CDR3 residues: CASSLAPPRGYNSPLHF. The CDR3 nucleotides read TGTGCCAGCAGCTTAGCACCCCCCAGGGGATATAATTCACCCCTCCACTTT. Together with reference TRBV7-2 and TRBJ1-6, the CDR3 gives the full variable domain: GAGVSQSPSNKVTEKGKDVELRCDPISGHTALYWYRQSLGQGLEFLIYFQGNSAPDKSGLPSDRFSAERTGGSVSTLTIQRTQQEDSAVYLCASSLAPPRGYNSPLHFGNGTRLTVT.

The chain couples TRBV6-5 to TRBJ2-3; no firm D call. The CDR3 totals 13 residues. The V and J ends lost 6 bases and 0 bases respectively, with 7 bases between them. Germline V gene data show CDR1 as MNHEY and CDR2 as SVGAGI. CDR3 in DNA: TGTGCCAGCAGCTCCACTAGCACAGATACGCAGTATTTT. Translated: CASSSTSTDTQYF.

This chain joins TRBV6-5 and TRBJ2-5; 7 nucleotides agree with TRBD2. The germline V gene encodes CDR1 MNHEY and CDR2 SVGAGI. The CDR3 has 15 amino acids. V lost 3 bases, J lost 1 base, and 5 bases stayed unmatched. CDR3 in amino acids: CASSYGSGGQETQYF. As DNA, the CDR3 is TGTGCCAGCAGTTATGGTTCGGGGGGCCAAGAGACCCAGTACTTC.

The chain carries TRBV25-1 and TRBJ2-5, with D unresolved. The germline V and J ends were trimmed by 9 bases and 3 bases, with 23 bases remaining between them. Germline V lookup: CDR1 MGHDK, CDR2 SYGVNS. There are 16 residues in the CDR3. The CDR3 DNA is TGTGCCAGTGCCACGACTCCAATAGGACCGGAAGAGACCCAGTACTTC. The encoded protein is CASATTPIGPEETQYF.

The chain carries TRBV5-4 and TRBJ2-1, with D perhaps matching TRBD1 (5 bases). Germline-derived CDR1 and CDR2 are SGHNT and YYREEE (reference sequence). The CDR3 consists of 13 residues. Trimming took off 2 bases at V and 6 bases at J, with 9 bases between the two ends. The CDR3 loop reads CASSFRQGNEQFF. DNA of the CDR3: TGTGCCAGCAGCTTCCGGCAGGGCAATGAGCAGTTCTTC.

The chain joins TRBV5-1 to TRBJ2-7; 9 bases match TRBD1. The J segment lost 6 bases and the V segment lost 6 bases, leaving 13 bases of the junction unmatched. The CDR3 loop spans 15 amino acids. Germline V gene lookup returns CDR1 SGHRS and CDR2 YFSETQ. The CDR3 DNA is TGCGCCAGCACTGGGATGGGACAGGGATCTGGCGAGCAGTACTTC. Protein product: CASTGMGQGSGEQYF. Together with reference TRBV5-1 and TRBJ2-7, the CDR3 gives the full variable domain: KAGVTQTPRYLIKTRGQQVTLSCSPISGHRSVSWYQQTPGQGLQFLFEYFSETQRNKGNFPGRFSGRQFSNSRSEMNVSTLELGDSALYLCASTGMGQGSGEQYFGPGTRLTVT.